These 5 T cell receptor beta chains came from one sample sequenced in a study of lymphopenia after photon versus proton radiotherapy. This table comes from immunoSEQ multiplex PCR, and its TCRdb copy is limited to in-frame clones, with some not included. The sample includes about 49,000 clones, about four fifths seen only once; the top ten take just under 30%. The specimen was peripheral blood, collected from a patient treated with photon-based radiotherapy. The origin of the receptors is a man over 45 with gastric cancer.

The chain links TRBV2 to TRBJ2-7, with no clear D. The CDR3 covers 12 residues. The V and J ends lost 3 bases and 4 bases respectively, with 7 bases between them. Looked up from germline, CDR1 is SNHLY and CDR2 is FYNNEI. The CDR3 here is CASSEMGYEQYF. In DNA form, the CDR3 reads TGTGCCAGCAGTGAGATGGGGTACGAGCAGTACTTC.

The rearrangement uses TRBV5-6 and TRBJ2-7, with D tentatively TRBD1 (6 bases). Per germline, CDR1 SGHDT and CDR2 YYEEEE. The V gene lost 4 bases and the J gene lost 6 bases, with 14 bases spanning the gap. The CDR3 runs to 13 residues. In DNA, the CDR3 is TGTGCCAGCAGCGATACAGGGTTGCGCGAGCAGTACTTC. This translates into CASSDTGLREQYF.

V and J are TRBV15 and TRBJ1-2, with 7 bases aligning to TRBD1. V lost 5 bases to trimming and J lost 4 bases; unmatched junction nucleotides: 22. Per the germline V gene, CDR1 is LNHNV and CDR2 is YYDKDF (reference sequence). CDR3 length: 19 residues. In DNA, the CDR3 is TGTGCCACCAGCCTTGGGCGTAGACGGGGGACAGACTTAACCTATGGCTACACCTTC. Translation: CATSLGRRRGTDLTYGYTF.

The chain couples TRBV6-1 to TRBJ2-5; 9 bases map to TRBD2. The CDR3 covers 14 residues. The J segment lost 4 bases and the V segment lost 5 bases, leaving 5 bases of the junction unmatched. Germline CDR1 reads MNHNS; CDR2 reads SASEGT. CDR3 DNA: TGTGCCAGCAGTCGTAGCGGGAGTGGAGAGACCCAGTACTTC. Its protein is CASSRSGSGETQYF.

This clone was observed once. The chain carries TRBV10-1 and TRBJ2-7; possibly TRBD2 for D (6 bases). The CDR3 contains 14 residues. Trimming stripped 5 bases from V and 6 bases from J, with 17 bases between. CDR1 WNHNN and CDR2 SYGVQD come from the germline V gene (reference sequence). The CDR3 loop reads CASSRDSAALEQYF. In nucleotides, the CDR3 is TGCGCCAGCAGTCGGGACTCCGCGGCGCTCGAGCAGTACTTC.